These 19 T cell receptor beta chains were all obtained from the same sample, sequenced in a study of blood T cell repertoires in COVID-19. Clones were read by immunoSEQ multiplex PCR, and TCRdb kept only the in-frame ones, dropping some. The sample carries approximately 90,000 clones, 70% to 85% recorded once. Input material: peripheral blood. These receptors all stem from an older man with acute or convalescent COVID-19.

The CDR3 DNA sequence: TGTGCCAGCAGGCTCAGGGGAGCTGAAGCTTTCTTT. Its translation is CASRLRGAEAFF. The J gene is TRBJ1-1, the V gene TRBV6-5, with D perhaps matching TRBD1 (6 bases). V shed 6 bases and J shed 6 bases, with 11 bases lying between them. This CDR3 has 12 amino acids. Germline V gene sequence: CDR1 MNHEY, CDR2 SVGAGI.

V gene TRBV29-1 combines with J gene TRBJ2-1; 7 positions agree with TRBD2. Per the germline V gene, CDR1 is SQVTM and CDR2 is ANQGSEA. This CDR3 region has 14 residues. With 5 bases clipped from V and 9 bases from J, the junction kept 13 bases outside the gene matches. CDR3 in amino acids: CSVKKTSFWIEQFF. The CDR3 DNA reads TGCAGCGTTAAAAAGACTAGCTTTTGGATTGAGCAGTTCTTC.

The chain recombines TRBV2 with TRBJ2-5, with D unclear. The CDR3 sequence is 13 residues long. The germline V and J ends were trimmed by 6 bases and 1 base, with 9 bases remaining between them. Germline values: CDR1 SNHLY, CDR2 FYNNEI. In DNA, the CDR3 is TGTGCCAGCAGCCGCGCCCGCCAAGAGACCCAGTACTTC. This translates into CASSRARQETQYF.

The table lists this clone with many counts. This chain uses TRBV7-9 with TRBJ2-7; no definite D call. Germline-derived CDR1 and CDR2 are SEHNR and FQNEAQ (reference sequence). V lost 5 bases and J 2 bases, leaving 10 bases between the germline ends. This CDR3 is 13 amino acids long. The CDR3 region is CASSPPDTYEQYV. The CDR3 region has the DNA TGTGCCAGCAGCCCTCCAGACACCTACGAGCAGTACGTC.

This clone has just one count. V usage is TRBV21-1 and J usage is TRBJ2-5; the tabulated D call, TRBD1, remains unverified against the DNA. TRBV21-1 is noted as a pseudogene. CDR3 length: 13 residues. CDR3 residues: CASSRRGQETQYF. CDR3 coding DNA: TGTGCCAGCAGCAGGAGGGGGCAGGAGACCCAGTACTTC.

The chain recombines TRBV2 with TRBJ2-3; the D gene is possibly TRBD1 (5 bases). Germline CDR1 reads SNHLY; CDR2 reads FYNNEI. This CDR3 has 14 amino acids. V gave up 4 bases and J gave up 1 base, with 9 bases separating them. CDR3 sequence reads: CASSGPGRTDTQYF. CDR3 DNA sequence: TGTGCCAGCAGTGGACCAGGGCGCACAGATACGCAGTATTTT.

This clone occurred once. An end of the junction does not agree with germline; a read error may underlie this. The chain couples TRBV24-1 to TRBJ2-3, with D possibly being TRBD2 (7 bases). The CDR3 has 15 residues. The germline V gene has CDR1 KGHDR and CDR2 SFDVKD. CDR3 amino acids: CATSALGGAGDTQYF. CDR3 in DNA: TGTGCCACCAGTGCTTTGGGGGGGGCGGGAGATACGCAGTATTTT.

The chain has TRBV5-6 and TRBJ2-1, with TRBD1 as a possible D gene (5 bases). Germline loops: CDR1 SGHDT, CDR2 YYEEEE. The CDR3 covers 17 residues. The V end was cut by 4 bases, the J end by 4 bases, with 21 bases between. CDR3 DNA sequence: TGTGCCAGCAGCAAAAACGACATTCTAGGGGTTTACAATGAGCAGTTCTTC. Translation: CASSKNDILGVYNEQFF.

CDR3 sequence: CASSPLKGITANQPQHF. The CDR3, as DNA: TGTGCCAGCAGTCCCCTCAAGGGGATCACTGCCAATCAGCCCCAGCATTTT. V is TRBV6-6 and J is TRBJ1-5, with D possibly matching TRBD1 (5 bases). Trimming cost V 5 bases and J 3 bases, with 20 bases left between them. Germline-derived CDR1 and CDR2 are MNHNY and SVGAGI (reference sequence). This CDR3 spans 17 amino acids.

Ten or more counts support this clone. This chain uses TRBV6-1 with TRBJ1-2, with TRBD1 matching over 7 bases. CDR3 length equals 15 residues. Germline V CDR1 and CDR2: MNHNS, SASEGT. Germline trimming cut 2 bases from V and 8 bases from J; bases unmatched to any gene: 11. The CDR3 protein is CASSEFPEGARGYTF. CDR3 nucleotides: TGTGCCAGCAGTGAATTCCCTGAGGGGGCGCGCGGCTACACCTTC.

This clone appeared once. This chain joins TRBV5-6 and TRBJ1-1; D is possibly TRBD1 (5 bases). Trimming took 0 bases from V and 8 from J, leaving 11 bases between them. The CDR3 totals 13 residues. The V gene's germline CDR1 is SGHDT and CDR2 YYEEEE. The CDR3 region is CASSLVYGAEAFF. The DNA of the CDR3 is TGTGCCAGCAGCTTGGTGTATGGGGCCGAAGCTTTCTTT.

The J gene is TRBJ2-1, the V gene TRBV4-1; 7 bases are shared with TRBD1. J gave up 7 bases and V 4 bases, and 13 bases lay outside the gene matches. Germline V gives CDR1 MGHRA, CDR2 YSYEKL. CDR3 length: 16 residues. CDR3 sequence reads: CASSPRTGALNNEQFF. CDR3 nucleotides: TGCGCCAGCAGCCCGAGAACAGGGGCCTTGAATAATGAGCAGTTCTTC.

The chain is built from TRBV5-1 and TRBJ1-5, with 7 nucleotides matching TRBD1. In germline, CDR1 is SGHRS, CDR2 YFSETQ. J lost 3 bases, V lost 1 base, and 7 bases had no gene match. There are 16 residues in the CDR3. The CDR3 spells CASSLLGTEINQPQHF. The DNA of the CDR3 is TGCGCCAGCAGCTTGCTAGGGACAGAAATCAATCAGCCCCAGCATTTT.

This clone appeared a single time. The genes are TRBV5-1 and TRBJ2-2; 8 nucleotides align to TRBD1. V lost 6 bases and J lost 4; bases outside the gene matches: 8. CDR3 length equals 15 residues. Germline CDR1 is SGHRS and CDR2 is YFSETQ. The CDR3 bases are TGCGCCAGCACCCGGGACAGGTTCGGCACCGGGGAGCTGTTTTTT. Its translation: CASTRDRFGTGELFF.

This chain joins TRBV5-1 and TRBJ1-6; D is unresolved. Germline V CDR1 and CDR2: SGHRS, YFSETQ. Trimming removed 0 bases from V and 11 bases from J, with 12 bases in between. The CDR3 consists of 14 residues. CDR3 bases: TGCGCCAGCAGCTTGGCGGGGTTTGGTACACCCCTCCACTTT. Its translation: CASSLAGFGTPLHF. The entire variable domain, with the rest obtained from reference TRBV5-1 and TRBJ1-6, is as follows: KAGVTQTPRYLIKTRGQQVTLSCSPISGHRSVSWYQQTPGQGLQFLFEYFSETQRNKGNFPGRFSGRQFSNSRSEMNVSTLELGDSALYLCASSLAGFGTPLHFGNGTRLTVT.

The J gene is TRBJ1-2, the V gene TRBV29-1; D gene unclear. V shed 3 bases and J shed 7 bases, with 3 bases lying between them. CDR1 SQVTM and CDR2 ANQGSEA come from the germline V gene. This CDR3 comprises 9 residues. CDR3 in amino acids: CSVDRGYTF. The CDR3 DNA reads TGCAGCGTTGATCGTGGCTACACCTTC.

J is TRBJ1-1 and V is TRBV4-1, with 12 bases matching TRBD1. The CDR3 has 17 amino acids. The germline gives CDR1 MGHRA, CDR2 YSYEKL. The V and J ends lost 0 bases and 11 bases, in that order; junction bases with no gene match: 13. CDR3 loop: CASSQDRLGTGGLRAFF. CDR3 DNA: TGCGCCAGCAGCCAAGATCGGCTTGGGACAGGGGGCCTGAGGGCTTTCTTT.

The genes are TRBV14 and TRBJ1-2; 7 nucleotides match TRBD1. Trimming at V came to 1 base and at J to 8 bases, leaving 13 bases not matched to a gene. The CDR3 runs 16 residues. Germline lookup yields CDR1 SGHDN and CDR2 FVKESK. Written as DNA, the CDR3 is TGTGCCAGCAGCCAAGCCCTAGCAAAGGGGGCGGGAGGCTACACCTTC. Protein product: CASSQALAKGAGGYTF.

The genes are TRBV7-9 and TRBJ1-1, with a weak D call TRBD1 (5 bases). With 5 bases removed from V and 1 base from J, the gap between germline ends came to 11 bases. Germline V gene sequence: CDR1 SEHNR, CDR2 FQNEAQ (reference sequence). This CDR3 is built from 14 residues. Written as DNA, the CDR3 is TGTGCCAGCAGCCCGATAGGGGCGAACACTGAAGCTTTCTTT. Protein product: CASSPIGANTEAFF.